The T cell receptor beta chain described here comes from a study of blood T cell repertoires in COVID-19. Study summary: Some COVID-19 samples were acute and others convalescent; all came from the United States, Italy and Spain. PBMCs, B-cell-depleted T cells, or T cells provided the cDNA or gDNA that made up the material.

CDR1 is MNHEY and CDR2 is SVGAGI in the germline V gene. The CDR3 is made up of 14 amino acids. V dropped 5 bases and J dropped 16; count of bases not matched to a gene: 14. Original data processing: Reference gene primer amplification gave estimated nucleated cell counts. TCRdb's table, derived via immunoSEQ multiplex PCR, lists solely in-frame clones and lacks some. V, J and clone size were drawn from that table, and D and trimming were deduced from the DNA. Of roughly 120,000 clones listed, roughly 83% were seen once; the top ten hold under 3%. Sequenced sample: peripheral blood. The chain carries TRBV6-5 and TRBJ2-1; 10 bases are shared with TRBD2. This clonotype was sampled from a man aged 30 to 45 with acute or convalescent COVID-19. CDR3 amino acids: CASSRSSGGVLEFF. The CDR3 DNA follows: TGTGCCAGCAGTAGGTCGAGCGGGGGGGTCCTGGAATTCTTC.